This T cell receptor beta chain was documented in a study of blood T cells in healthy people across ages. Study in general: Template switching picked up about one barcoded beta molecule for each two T cells. Study observations and caveats: Versus aged donors, long-lived donors had higher diversity and more naive CD4+ cells. Significant beta diversity loss was already apparent by age approximately 40, declining roughly linearly.

Peripheral blood, roughly 11 milliliters per donor, was collected. Sample-barcoded 5' priming and a J-beta primer mix drove a second PCR of roughly 6 to 12 cycles. TCRdb reprocessed the 5' RACE reads via MiXCR and lists one record per CDR3 protein. The sample has under 2 million distinct CDR3 sequences; about 31% are singletons. With respect to this clonotype: What it binds is not known.

This TCR came from a woman in her thirties in good health. Input material: blood.

The CDR3 nucleotides read TGTGCCAGCAGCGTAACAGGGGACAACTATGGCTACACCTTC. Protein product: CASSVTGDNYGYTF. The V call is TRBV9, the J call TRBJ1-2; TRBD1 matches at 7 bases. CDR3 length: 14 amino acids. With V trimmed by 1 base and J by 2 bases, 2 bases remained unmatched. Germline loops: CDR1 SGDLS, CDR2 YYNGEE.